Listed below are T cell receptor beta chains from one sample, sequenced in a study of T cell changes during pregnancy in multiple sclerosis. Some clones are missing from TCRdb's copy, which holds only in-frame ones; the method was immunoSEQ multiplex PCR. This table has approximately 44,000 clones, about 91% appearing once. Material: CD4+ T cells from peripheral blood mononuclear cells, obtained in the second trimester of pregnancy. The receptors here all came from a female donor in good health, enrolled as a control in a pregnancy study. Both conserved end residues are part of each CDR3. Each record gives: CDR3 DNA, CDR3 protein, J gene, D gene, clone size, V gene. The D gene is left open where the match is weak. The listing skips clone size in some rows; elsewhere it reads once, few, many or a size class.

CDR3nt: TGTGCCAGCAGCGCAACAGGGCTTTGGGACACAGATACGCAGTATTTT; CDR3aa: CASSATGLWDTDTQYF; j_gene: TRBJ2-3; d_gene: NA; abundance: once; v_gene: TRBV9
CDR3nt: TGTGCCAGCAGCGTAGCTACGAGTGGGACTAGCGGGAGTTTTTACAATGAGCAGTTCTTC; CDR3aa: CASSVATSGTSGSFYNEQFF; j_gene: TRBJ2-1; d_gene: TRBD2; abundance: NA; v_gene: TRBV9
CDR3nt: TGTGCCAGCAGCCCCGTCGGGGGAGCCTCCTACGAGCAGTACTTC; CDR3aa: CASSPVGGASYEQYF; j_gene: TRBJ2-7; d_gene: NA; abundance: NA; v_gene: TRBV7-3
CDR3nt: TGTGCCAGCTCACGAGGCGGACAAGAGACCCAGTACTTC; CDR3aa: CASSRGGQETQYF; j_gene: TRBJ2-5; d_gene: NA; abundance: NA; v_gene: TRBV18
CDR3nt: TGTGCCAGCTCGGCTAGCCCGCTCGATGAGCAGTTCTTC; CDR3aa: CASSASPLDEQFF; j_gene: TRBJ2-1; d_gene: NA; abundance: NA; v_gene: TRBV11-3
CDR3nt: TGCGCCAGCAGCCCGACAGAAGGACGCTATGGCTACACCTTC; CDR3aa: CASSPTEGRYGYTF; j_gene: TRBJ1-2; d_gene: NA; abundance: NA; v_gene: TRBV5-1
CDR3nt: TGTGCCAGCAGCCAGACCCGGGCGGGGGGCATCTACGAGCAGTACTTC; CDR3aa: CASSQTRAGGIYEQYF; j_gene: TRBJ2-7; d_gene: TRBD2; abundance: NA; v_gene: TRBV7-9
CDR3nt: TGTGCCTGGAGTGCTGGACAGGGGGCTAGGGAGCAGTACTTC; CDR3aa: CAWSAGQGAREQYF; j_gene: TRBJ2-7; d_gene: TRBD1; abundance: NA; v_gene: TRBV30
CDR3nt: TGTGCCAGCTCACCTCCTTCCGGGGGGAGTGAAAAACTGTTTTTT; CDR3aa: CASSPPSGGSEKLFF; j_gene: TRBJ1-4; d_gene: NA; abundance: NA; v_gene: TRBV18
CDR3nt: TGTGCCGGGCGGACAGGGGCACTGAACACTGAAGCTTTCTTT; CDR3aa: CAGRTGALNTEAFF; j_gene: TRBJ1-1; d_gene: TRBD1; abundance: NA; v_gene: TRBV6-6
CDR3nt: TGCAGCGACTTGGTGCCAGGGTACGGCAATGAGCAGTTCTTC; CDR3aa: CSDLVPGYGNEQFF; j_gene: TRBJ2-1; d_gene: NA; abundance: NA; v_gene: TRBV29-1
CDR3nt: TGTGCCAGCAGCCAGAGGACTAGCGGGCTCAGCACAGATACGCAGTATTTT; CDR3aa: CASSQRTSGLSTDTQYF; j_gene: TRBJ2-3; d_gene: TRBD2; abundance: NA; v_gene: TRBV14
CDR3nt: TGTGCCAGCAGTTTCGGCATAGCGGGGGAACAAGAGACCCAGTACTTC; CDR3aa: CASSFGIAGEQETQYF; j_gene: TRBJ2-5; d_gene: TRBD2; abundance: NA; v_gene: TRBV28
CDR3nt: TGTGCCAGCAGCGTAGTGAGCGGCCCCTACAATGAGCAGTTCTTC; CDR3aa: CASSVVSGPYNEQFF; j_gene: TRBJ2-1; d_gene: NA; abundance: NA; v_gene: TRBV9
CDR3nt: TGCGCCAGCAGAACTAGCGGGGGAGGAACCGGGGAGCTGTTTTTT; CDR3aa: CASRTSGGGTGELFF; j_gene: TRBJ2-2; d_gene: TRBD2; abundance: NA; v_gene: TRBV10-2
CDR3nt: TGCGCCAGCAGCCACCTCATAGCCCCCGATTCACCCCTCCACTTT; CDR3aa: CASSHLIAPDSPLHF; j_gene: TRBJ1-6; d_gene: NA; abundance: once; v_gene: TRBV4-1
CDR3nt: TGTGCCAGCAGCTTAGGACTAGCTGGCGAGCAGTACTTC; CDR3aa: CASSLGLAGEQYF; j_gene: TRBJ2-7; d_gene: TRBD2; abundance: NA; v_gene: TRBV11-3
CDR3nt: TGCAGCGTTGCTCTAGCGGCCCAAGAGACCCAGTACTTC; CDR3aa: CSVALAAQETQYF; j_gene: TRBJ2-5; d_gene: TRBD2; abundance: NA; v_gene: TRBV29-1
CDR3nt: TGTGCCAGCAGCTTAGCGACAGGGCTAGATACGCAGTATTTT; CDR3aa: CASSLATGLDTQYF; j_gene: TRBJ2-3; d_gene: TRBD1; abundance: NA; v_gene: TRBV5-4
CDR3nt: TGCGCCAGCAGATCGACAGGGGGCGGGTACGAGCAGTACTTC; CDR3aa: CASRSTGGGYEQYF; j_gene: TRBJ2-7; d_gene: TRBD1; abundance: NA; v_gene: TRBV10-2
CDR3nt: TGTGCCAGCTCGCCGCAGGGGGACGAGCAGTACTTC; CDR3aa: CASSPQGDEQYF; j_gene: TRBJ2-7; d_gene: TRBD1; abundance: NA; v_gene: TRBV18
CDR3nt: TGTGCCAGCAGCACAGTCGCAACTAATGAAAAACTGTTTTTT; CDR3aa: CASSTVATNEKLFF; j_gene: TRBJ1-4; d_gene: NA; abundance: NA; v_gene: TRBV27
CDR3nt: TGTGCCAGTAGAACCGACTCTCCCCTTGGCAATGAGCAGTTCTTC; CDR3aa: CASRTDSPLGNEQFF; j_gene: TRBJ2-1; d_gene: NA; abundance: NA; v_gene: TRBV19
CDR3nt: TGTGCCAGCAGTGAAGTGAGCAGGGAAGAGACCCAGTACTTC; CDR3aa: CASSEVSREETQYF; j_gene: TRBJ2-5; d_gene: NA; abundance: NA; v_gene: TRBV6-1
CDR3nt: TGTGCCGACCCCGTGACAGGCCCCCACGAGCAGTACTTC; CDR3aa: CADPVTGPHEQYF; j_gene: TRBJ2-7; d_gene: NA; abundance: few; v_gene: TRBV2